Each of the 25 T cell receptor beta chains below was sequenced from the same sample in a study of shared clonotypes between healthy human individuals. Repertoires were generated with immunoSEQ multiplex PCR, while TCRdb's copy carries only in-frame clones and drops some. The sample includes more than 2 million clones, roughly 95% of them seen just once. Sequencing was carried out using naive CD4+ T cells sorted from blood. Subset: CD45RA+ positively selected. The receptors here all came from a man aged 18 to 35 in good health.

This chain connects TRBV5-6 to TRBJ2-3; D gene unclear. The V gene lost 0 bases and the J gene lost 0 bases, with 8 bases spanning the gap. The CDR3 consists of 15 residues. Per germline, CDR1 SGHDT and CDR2 YYEEEE. The CDR3 protein is CASSLGRRSTDTQYF. The CDR3 nucleotides read TGTGCCAGCAGCTTGGGACGACGGAGCACAGATACGCAGTATTTT.

The chain combines TRBV6-5 with TRBJ1-1, with 7 bases that match TRBD1. Germline-derived CDR1 and CDR2 are MNHEY and SVGAGI. The CDR3 loop spans 13 amino acids. V was clipped by 7 bases and J by 5 bases; unmatched bases: 7. The CDR3 is CASTKGGRTEAFF. As DNA, the CDR3 is TGTGCCAGCACCAAAGGGGGCCGAACTGAAGCTTTCTTT.

The rearrangement uses TRBV30 and TRBJ1-5, with D perhaps TRBD1 (6 bases). The CDR3 is made up of 16 amino acids. CDR1 and CDR2 (germline): GTSNPN, SVGIG (reference sequence). V lost 0 bases, J lost 2 bases, and 14 bases lay in between. The CDR3 nucleotides read TGTGCCTGGAGTGTGGGGGGGCTAAGGGGCAATCAGCCCCAGCATTTT. This codes for CAWSVGGLRGNQPQHF.

The chain links TRBV2 to TRBJ2-1, with 8 bases aligning to TRBD2. Germline CDR1 SNHLY, CDR2 FYNNEI. With 5 bases clipped from V and 8 bases from J, the junction kept 8 bases outside the gene matches. CDR3 size: 14 residues. The CDR3 region is CASSRMGLGDEQFF. The CDR3 region has the DNA TGTGCCAGCAGTCGAATGGGACTAGGCGATGAGCAGTTCTTC.

About this clone: Other DNA sequences of this sample code for an identical CDR3. The V and J genes are TRBV9 and TRBJ2-1; unclear D gene. The CDR3 has 13 amino acids. V was pared by 0 bases and J by 4 bases, with 5 bases between. The germline CDR1 and CDR2 sequences are SGDLS and YYNGEE. CDR3 sequence reads: CASSVAPYNEQFF. CDR3 nucleotide sequence: TGTGCCAGCAGCGTAGCCCCGTACAATGAGCAGTTCTTC.

For the CDR3, the DNA is TGCAGCGTGGGACTAGCTTCCTCCCCCGGGGAGCTGTTTTTT. It specifies CSVGLASSPGELFF. The V call is TRBV29-1, the J call TRBJ2-2; 9 bases line up with TRBD2. The length of the CDR3 is 14 residues. V lost 6 bases, J lost 6 bases, and 8 bases stayed unmatched. CDR1 and CDR2 from the germline V gene are SQVTM and ANQGSEA.

This clone was counted once. The chain uses TRBV5-1 and TRBJ1-3; D is unresolved. V dropped 1 base and J dropped 1 base, with 6 bases sitting between them. CDR3 length: 14 residues. CDR1 SGHRS and CDR2 YFSETQ come from the germline V gene. Written as DNA, the CDR3 is TGCGCCAGCAGCTTGCCAGAGTCTGGAAACACCATATATTTT. This codes for CASSLPESGNTIYF.

This clone was picked up one time. The CDR3 loop is CASSQPRRGRDTEAFF. CDR3 in DNA: TGCGCCAGCAGCCAGCCGCGTAGGGGGCGGGACACTGAAGCTTTCTTT. V is TRBV4-1 and J is TRBJ1-1, with 7 bases fitting TRBD1. J lost 3 bases, V lost 3 bases, and 10 bases had no gene match. Germline CDR1 MGHRA, CDR2 YSYEKL. CDR3 length: 16 amino acids.

The chain employs TRBV10-3 and TRBJ2-7; D is undetermined. This CDR3 has 15 amino acids. Deletions cut 0 bases from V and 3 bases from J, with 12 bases between. The V gene's germline CDR1 is ENHRY and CDR2 SYGVKD. The CDR3 reads CAISESSVKGYEQYF. The CDR3, as DNA: TGTGCCATCAGTGAGTCGAGCGTAAAGGGCTACGAGCAGTACTTC.

The chain recombines TRBV6-4 with TRBJ1-2; 11 nucleotides match TRBD1. The germline V gene encodes CDR1 MRHNA and CDR2 SNTAGT. This CDR3 region has 16 residues. Unmatched junction bases numbered 11, after V lost 7 bases and J lost 4 bases. CDR3 in amino acids: CASKESGTGGRYGYTF. The CDR3 DNA is TGTGCCAGCAAGGAATCCGGGACAGGGGGTCGCTATGGCTACACCTTC.

The chain combines TRBV10-1 with TRBJ1-1; D call uncertain. Trimming took 0 bases from V and 1 from J, leaving 12 bases between them. Germline lookup yields CDR1 WNHNN and CDR2 SYGVQD (reference sequence). The CDR3 is 16 residues long. CDR3 sequence: CASSESRASTNTEAFF. CDR3 nucleotide sequence: TGCGCCAGCAGTGAGTCGAGGGCTTCTACGAACACTGAAGCTTTCTTT.

The J gene is TRBJ2-1, the V gene TRBV10-3; D tentatively fits TRBD1 or TRBD2 (5 bases each). The V gene lost 5 bases and the J gene lost 5 bases, with 16 bases spanning the gap. Germline V gene lookup returns CDR1 ENHRY and CDR2 SYGVKD. The CDR3 has 15 residues. The CDR3: CAISPSAGADNEQFF. DNA for the CDR3: TGTGCCATCAGTCCGTCCGCCGGGGCGGACAATGAGCAGTTCTTC.

The rearrangement links TRBV5-1 to TRBJ2-7; 11 bases agree with TRBD1. CDR1 is SGHRS and CDR2 is YFSETQ in the germline V gene. V was pared by 3 bases and J by 3 bases, with 8 bases of the junction left unmatched. CDR3 length equals 16 residues. The CDR3 region has the DNA TGCGCCAGCAGCTCGGGCTCCGGGACAGGGGGCTACGAGCAGTACTTC. Translated: CASSSGSGTGGYEQYF.

The genes are TRBV14 and TRBJ2-5; no definite D call. Germline CDR1 SGHDN, CDR2 FVKESK. Trimming removed 3 bases at V and 5 bases at J, with 19 bases between. This CDR3 comprises 16 residues. CDR3 bases: TGTGCCAGCAGCCAGACGGGCGGTGGGGTTGGTGAGACCCAGTACTTC. Encoded protein: CASSQTGGGVGETQYF.

This clone was found a few times. This specimen includes other DNA sequences encoding the same CDR3. V and J are TRBV5-1 and TRBJ2-5; D is uncertain. From germline, CDR1 is SGHRS and CDR2 YFSETQ. Trimming left V 0 bases short and J 5 bases short, with 5 bases between. The CDR3 sequence is 12 residues long. CDR3 residues: CASSLVGETQYF. In DNA, the CDR3 is TGCGCCAGCAGCTTGGTTGGGGAGACCCAGTACTTC.

The chain is built from TRBV7-2 and TRBJ2-2, with 9 bases aligning to TRBD2. CDR1 and CDR2 from the germline V gene are SGHTA and FQGNSA. Losses at the gene ends were 5 bases for V and 4 bases for J; bases not matched to a gene: 5. The CDR3 consists of 15 residues. The CDR3 reads CASSISGSATGELFF. The CDR3 region has the DNA TGTGCCAGCAGCATTAGCGGGAGTGCCACCGGGGAGCTGTTTTTT.

This chain links TRBV6-1 with TRBJ1-2, with unresolved D. Germline CDR1 MNHNS, CDR2 SASEGT. The CDR3 consists of 13 residues. Deletions cut 3 bases from V and 5 bases from J, with 10 bases between. The CDR3 DNA is TGTGCCAGCAGTGACGCGCAGAGATATGGCTACACCTTC. As protein: CASSDAQRYGYTF.

V usage is TRBV10-1 and J usage is TRBJ1-1; unclear D gene. The V and J ends lost 0 bases and 3 bases respectively, with 5 bases between them. The CDR3 is 13 residues long. Germline CDR1 reads WNHNN; CDR2 reads SYGVQD (reference sequence). The CDR3 region has the DNA TGCGCCAGCAGTGAGTCGGGGTACACTGAAGCTTTCTTT. The encoded protein is CASSESGYTEAFF.

A note on this clone: This CDR3 is also generated by other DNA sequences in the sample. V gene TRBV11-2 combines with J gene TRBJ1-3; no reliable D call. Germline V lookup: CDR1 SGHAT, CDR2 FQNNGV. This CDR3 has 14 amino acids. Trimming stripped 1 base from V and 0 bases from J, with 4 bases between. Written as DNA, the CDR3 is TGTGCCAGCAGCTTAGGGTTCTCTGGAAACACCATATATTTT. This gives the protein CASSLGFSGNTIYF.

The chain uses TRBV11-2 and TRBJ2-3; tentatively, D is TRBD1 (6 bases). Trimming shortened V by 4 bases and J by 2 bases, and 13 bases separated the two germline ends. The CDR3 totals 15 residues. Per germline, CDR1 SGHAT and CDR2 FQNNGV. This chain's CDR3 is CASSSLQGPTDTQYF. The CDR3 DNA sequence: TGTGCCAGCAGCTCCCTACAGGGACCCACAGATACGCAGTATTTT.

This clone was picked up one time. The V gene is TRBV11-2, the J gene TRBJ2-1; TRBD2 matches at 11 bases. Germline V lookup: CDR1 SGHAT, CDR2 FQNNGV. Losses at the gene ends were 3 bases for V and 9 bases for J; bases not matched to a gene: 1. This CDR3 region has 13 residues. The CDR3 DNA reads as TGTGCCAGCAGCTTGACTAGCGGGACTGAGCAGTTCTTC. As protein: CASSLTSGTEQFF. The variable domain in full, with the rest retrieved from reference TRBV11-2 and TRBJ2-1, is EAGVAQSPRYKIIEKRQSVAFWCNPISGHATLYWYQQILGQGPKLLIQFQNNGVVDDSQLPKDRFSAERLKGVDSTLKIQPAKLEDSAVYLCASSLTSGTEQFFGPGTRLTVL.

The V call is TRBV28, the J call TRBJ1-4; 8 bases are shared with TRBD1. Germline CDR1 is MDHEN and CDR2 is SYDVKM. V was pared by 6 bases and J by 7 bases, with 10 bases of the junction left unmatched. The CDR3 spans 15 residues. The chain's CDR3 is CASSPGQGAAEKLFF. CDR3 nucleotide sequence: TGTGCCAGCAGCCCTGGACAGGGTGCCGCTGAAAAACTGTTTTTT.

This clone was picked up a small number of times. The gene calls are TRBV10-2 and TRBJ1-1; tentatively, D is TRBD1 (6 bases). The V gene's germline CDR1 is WSHSY and CDR2 SAAADI. The CDR3 loop spans 14 amino acids. V lost 5 bases and J 4 bases, leaving 14 bases between the germline ends. CDR3 amino acids: CASSQQGWSTEAFF. CDR3 DNA sequence: TGCGCCAGCAGTCAACAGGGATGGAGCACTGAAGCTTTCTTT.

Here the CDR3 DNA reads TGTGCCAGCAGCTTGCCGGGACAGGTCTCTGAAGCTTTCTTT. It translates to CASSLPGQVSEAFF. The gene calls are TRBV7-2 and TRBJ1-1, with 8 positions matching TRBD1. The CDR3 has 14 amino acids. V trimming: 3 bases; J trimming: 6 bases; junction bases outside the gene matches: 6. Germline V CDR1 and CDR2: SGHTA, FQGNSA.

The genes are TRBV25-1 and TRBJ1-5, with D possibly being TRBD1 (6 bases). The CDR3 has 15 residues. Trimming removed 6 bases from V and 3 bases from J, with 15 bases in between. CDR1 is MGHDK and CDR2 is SYGVNS in the germline V gene. CDR3 residues: CASRRLDRLNQPQHF. In DNA form, the CDR3 reads TGTGCCAGCAGGAGATTGGACAGACTCAATCAGCCCCAGCATTTT.